This TCR beta chain stems from a study of spatial heterogeneity in lung cancer. Across the study: Consistently, beta-chain sequences turned up in larger numbers than alpha-chain sequences did. Across the raw uncorrected reads, a unique TCR and UMI combination was observed, on average, more than ten times.

Time point described: sample taken at primary tumor resection. Whole RNA, which was extracted from tumor, nontumor lung tissue or frozen PBMC, was sequenced without any cell sorting. The cohort: under 80 early-stage, untreated non-small cell lung cancer patients. The CDR3 has 16 amino acids. Germline CDR1 SGHTA, CDR2 FQGNSA. Trimming left V 7 bases short and J 7 bases short, with 23 bases between. TCRdb itself ran the 5' RACE reads through MiXCR, one entry per CDR3 protein. Here the sample spans tens of thousands of distinct CDR3 sequences, about an eighth being singletons. In its sample, this clonotype was seen a few times. What it binds is unknown. Findings and caveats of the study: Blood contained ubiquitous expanded tumor TCRs more at resection than at follow-up.

The sequences come from PBMCs, collected at surgery. The source of this sequence is a male donor with early-stage non-small cell lung cancer. The V call is TRBV7-2, the J call TRBJ1-5; a possible D gene is TRBD1 (6 bases). The CDR3 protein is CASTIRGGAGVQPQHF. CDR3 bases: TGTGCCAGCACCATAAGGGGAGGGGCAGGGGTCCAGCCCCAGCATTTT.